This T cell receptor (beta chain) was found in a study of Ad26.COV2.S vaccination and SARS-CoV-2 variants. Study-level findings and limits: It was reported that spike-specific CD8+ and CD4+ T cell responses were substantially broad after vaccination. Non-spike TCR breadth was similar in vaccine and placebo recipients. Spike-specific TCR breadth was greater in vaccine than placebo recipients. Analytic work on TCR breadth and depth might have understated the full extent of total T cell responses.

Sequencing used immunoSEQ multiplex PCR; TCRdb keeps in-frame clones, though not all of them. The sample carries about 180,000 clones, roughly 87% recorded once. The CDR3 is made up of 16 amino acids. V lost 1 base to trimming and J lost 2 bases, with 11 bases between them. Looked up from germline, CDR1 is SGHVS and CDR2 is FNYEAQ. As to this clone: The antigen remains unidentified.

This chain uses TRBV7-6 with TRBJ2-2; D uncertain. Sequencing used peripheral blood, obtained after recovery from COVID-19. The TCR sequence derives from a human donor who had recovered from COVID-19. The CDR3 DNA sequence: TGTGCCAGCAGCTTAGAGAGCTCGCGCAACACCGGGGAGCTGTTTTTT. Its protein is CASSLESSRNTGELFF.